Below are 3 T cell receptor beta chains sequenced from a single sample in a study of T cells in Graves' hyperthyroidism and ophthalmopathy. TCR beta CDR3 sequences were amplified from RNA transcripts. The TCR CDR3 was amplified in a first-round RT-PCR using the HTBI primer set. TCRdb reanalysed the multiplex PCR reads using MiXCR and keeps one entry per CDR3 protein. The sample lists approximately 640,000 distinct CDR3 sequences, 45% seen once, with more than 7% in the top ten. The source material was peripheral blood or thyroid tissue (not recorded which). Receptors originate from an adult man with Graves' disease, either hyperthyroidism or ophthalmopathy (not recorded which).

There are many counts of this clonotype. The CDR3 DNA follows: TGTGCCAGCAGCCCCGGGACAGGGGAGTTCCAGCCCCAGCATTTT. It is translated as CASSPGTGEFQPQHF. The chain links TRBV7-8 to TRBJ1-5; 10 bases agree with TRBD1. Trimming took 5 bases from V and 7 from J; bases not matched to a gene: 8. The CDR3 extends over 15 amino acids. Looked up from germline, CDR1 is SGHVS and CDR2 is FQNEAQ.

This clonotype was observed many times. V and J are TRBV2 and TRBJ1-5; D might be TRBD1 (5 bases). Germline CDR1 is SNHLY and CDR2 is FYNNEI. This CDR3 contains 14 residues. V was pared by 3 bases and J by 3 bases, with 9 bases between. CDR3 region: CASSDRVANQPQHF. Here the CDR3 DNA reads TGTGCCAGCAGTGACAGGGTCGCCAATCAGCCCCAGCATTTT.

In this sample, this clonotype turned up many times. The chain carries TRBV15 and TRBJ1-1, with D hard to call. CDR1 is LNHNV, CDR2 YYDKDF, per germline (reference sequence). The V gene lost 1 base and the J gene lost 1 base, with 7 bases spanning the gap. CDR3 size: 14 residues. CDR3 coding DNA: TGTGCCACCAGCAGAGTTGGGGAGAACACTGAAGCTTTCTTT. Translation: CATSRVGENTEAFF.